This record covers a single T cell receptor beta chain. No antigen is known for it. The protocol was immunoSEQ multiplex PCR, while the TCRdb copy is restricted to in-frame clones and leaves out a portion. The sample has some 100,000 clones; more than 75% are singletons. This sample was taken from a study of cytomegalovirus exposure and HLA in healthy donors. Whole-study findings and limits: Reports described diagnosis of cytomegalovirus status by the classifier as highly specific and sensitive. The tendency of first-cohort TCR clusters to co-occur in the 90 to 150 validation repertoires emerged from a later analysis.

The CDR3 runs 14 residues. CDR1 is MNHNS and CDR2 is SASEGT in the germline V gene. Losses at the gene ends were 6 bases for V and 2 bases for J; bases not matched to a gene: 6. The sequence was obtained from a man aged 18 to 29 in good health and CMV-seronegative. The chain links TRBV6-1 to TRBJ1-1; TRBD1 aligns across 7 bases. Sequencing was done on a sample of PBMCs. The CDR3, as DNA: TGTGCCAGCAGAGGAGACAGGGTCAACACTGAAGCTTTCTTT. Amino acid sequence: CASRGDRVNTEAFF.